Shown below are 2 T cell receptor beta chains from a single sample sequenced in a study of T cell repertoires in cytomegalovirus infection. No antigen has been identified for these receptors. Each CDR3 protein gets one entry after TCRdb re-called the reads with MiXCR. The sample includes a few hundred thousand distinct CDR3 sequences, around a quarter of them seen just once. Source: cultured PBMCs, taken from culture after CMV antigen stimulation. The source is a human donor in good health (CMV status not recorded). Some clones in this sample may be carry-over from other donors' samples.

V and J are TRBV7-2 and TRBJ2-4; no definite D call. Trimming cost V 5 bases and J 0 bases, with 5 bases left between them. The CDR3 runs to 13 residues. Germline lookup yields CDR1 SGHTA and CDR2 FQGNSA. CDR3 sequence (DNA): TGTGCCAGCAGCAATCTAGCCAAAAACATTCAGTACTTC. Amino acids: CASSNLAKNIQYF.

The chain combines TRBV7-2 with TRBJ1-5, with no clear D. V lost 3 bases and J 4 bases, leaving 13 bases between the germline ends. This CDR3 is 15 amino acids long. Per germline, CDR1 SGHTA and CDR2 FQGNSA. The CDR3 reads CASSFVEGANQPQHF. In nucleotides, the CDR3 is TGTGCCAGCAGCTTCGTGGAGGGAGCAAATCAGCCCCAGCATTTT.